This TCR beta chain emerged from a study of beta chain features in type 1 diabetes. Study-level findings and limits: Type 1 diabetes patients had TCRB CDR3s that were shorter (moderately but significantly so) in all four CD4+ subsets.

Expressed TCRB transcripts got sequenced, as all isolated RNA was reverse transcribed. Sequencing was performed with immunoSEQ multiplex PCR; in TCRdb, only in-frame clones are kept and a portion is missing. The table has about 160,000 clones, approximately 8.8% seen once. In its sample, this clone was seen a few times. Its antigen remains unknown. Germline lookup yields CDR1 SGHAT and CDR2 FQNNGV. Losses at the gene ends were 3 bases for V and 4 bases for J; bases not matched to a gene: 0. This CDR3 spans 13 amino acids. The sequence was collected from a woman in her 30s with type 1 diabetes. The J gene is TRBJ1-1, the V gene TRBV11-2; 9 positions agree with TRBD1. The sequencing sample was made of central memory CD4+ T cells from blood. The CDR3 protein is CASSLTGGTEAFF. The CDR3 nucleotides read TGTGCCAGCAGCTTGACAGGGGGCACTGAAGCTTTCTTT.